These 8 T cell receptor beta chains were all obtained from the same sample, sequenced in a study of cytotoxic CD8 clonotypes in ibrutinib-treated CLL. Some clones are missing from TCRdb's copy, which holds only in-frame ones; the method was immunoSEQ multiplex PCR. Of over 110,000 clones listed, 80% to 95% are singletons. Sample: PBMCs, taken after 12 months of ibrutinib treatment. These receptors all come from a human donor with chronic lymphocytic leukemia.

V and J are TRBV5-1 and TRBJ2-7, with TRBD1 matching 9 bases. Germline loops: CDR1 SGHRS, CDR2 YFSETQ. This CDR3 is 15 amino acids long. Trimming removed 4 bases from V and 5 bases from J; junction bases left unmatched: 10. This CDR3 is CASSPGTGKRNEQYF. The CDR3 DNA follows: TGCGCCAGCAGCCCTGGGACAGGGAAAAGGAACGAGCAGTACTTC.

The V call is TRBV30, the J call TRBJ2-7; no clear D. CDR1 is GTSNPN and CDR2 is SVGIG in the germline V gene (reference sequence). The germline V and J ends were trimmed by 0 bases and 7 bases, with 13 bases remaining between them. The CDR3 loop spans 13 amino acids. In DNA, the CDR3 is TGTGCCTGGAGTGTAAGTCAGGTCTTGGAGCAGTACTTC. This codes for CAWSVSQVLEQYF.

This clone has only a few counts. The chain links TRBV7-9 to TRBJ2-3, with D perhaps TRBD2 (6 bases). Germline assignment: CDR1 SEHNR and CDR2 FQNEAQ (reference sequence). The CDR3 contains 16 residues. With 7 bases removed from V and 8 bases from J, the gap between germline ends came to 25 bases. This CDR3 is CASTGNRDRESGTQYF. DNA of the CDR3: TGTGCCAGCACCGGCAACCGGGACCGGGAGAGCGGTACGCAGTATTTT.

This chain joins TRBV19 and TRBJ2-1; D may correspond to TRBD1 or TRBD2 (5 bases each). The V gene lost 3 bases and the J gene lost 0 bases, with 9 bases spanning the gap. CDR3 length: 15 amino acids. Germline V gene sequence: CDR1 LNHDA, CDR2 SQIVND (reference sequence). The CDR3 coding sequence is TGTGCCAGTAGTATTGAGGGGAGCTCCTACAATGAGCAGTTCTTC. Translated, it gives CASSIEGSSYNEQFF.

The CDR3 loop is CASRNLVGGTIYF. CDR3 DNA: TGTGCCAGTAGGAACCTCGTAGGAGGCACCATATATTTT. The V call is TRBV19, the J call TRBJ1-3, with unresolved D. Germline V gene sequence: CDR1 LNHDA, CDR2 SQIVND (reference sequence). The CDR3 runs to 13 residues. V was clipped by 6 bases and J by 9 bases, with 15 bases between them.

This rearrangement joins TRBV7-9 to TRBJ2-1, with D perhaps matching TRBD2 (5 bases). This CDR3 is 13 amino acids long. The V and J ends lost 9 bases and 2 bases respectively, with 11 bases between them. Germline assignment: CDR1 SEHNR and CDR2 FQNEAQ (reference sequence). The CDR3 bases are TGTGCCAGTTCACCGGGAACCTACAATGAGCAGTTCTTC. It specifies CASSPGTYNEQFF.

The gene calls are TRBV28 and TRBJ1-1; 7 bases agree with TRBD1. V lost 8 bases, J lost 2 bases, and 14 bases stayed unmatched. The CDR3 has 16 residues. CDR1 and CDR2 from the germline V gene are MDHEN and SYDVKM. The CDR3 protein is CASLPWGNRGNTEAFF. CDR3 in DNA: TGTGCCAGCCTCCCATGGGGCAACAGGGGAAACACTGAAGCTTTCTTT. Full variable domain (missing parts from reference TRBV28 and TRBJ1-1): DVKVTQSSRYLVKRTGEKVFLECVQDMDHENMFWYRQDPGLGLRLIYFSYDVKMKEKGDIPEGYSVSREKKERFSLILESASTNQTSMYLCASLPWGNRGNTEAFFGQGTRLTVV.

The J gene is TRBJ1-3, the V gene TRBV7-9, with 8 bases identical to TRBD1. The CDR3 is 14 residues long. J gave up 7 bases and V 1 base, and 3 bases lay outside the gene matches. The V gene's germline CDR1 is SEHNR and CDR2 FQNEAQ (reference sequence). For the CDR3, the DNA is TGTGCCAGCAGCTTAGAGGCAGGGGGCAACACCATATATTTT. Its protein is CASSLEAGGNTIYF.